The rows below give T cell receptor beta chains drawn from one sample of a study of T cell repertoires in cytomegalovirus infection. One entry per CDR3 protein, called by TCRdb with MiXCR from the reads. The sample includes around 270,000 distinct CDR3 sequences, approximately 9% seen only once; the top ten take roughly 16%. Source material: PBMCs. The receptors here all came from a human donor in good health (CMV status not recorded). Some clones in this sample may be carry-over from other donors' samples. Each CDR3 is given with its conserved first and last residue. A D gene is named only where the DNA matches it firmly. Some rows have no size entry. The others give once, few or many, or a class for an expanded clone.

>TRBD2|.|TRBJ2-3|TRBV3-1
CASSLPGLAKYF
TGTGCCAGCAGCCTCCCGGGACTAGCGAAGTATTTT
>.|many|TRBJ1-6|TRBV7-2
CASSQENRARGNSPLHF
TGTGCCAGCAGCCAAGAAAATAGGGCCCGGGGTAATTCACCCCTCCACTTT
>.|many|TRBJ2-7|TRBV7-3
CASSSSFRDFYYEQYF
TGTGCCAGCAGCTCCAGCTTCCGGGACTTTTATTACGAGCAGTACTTC
>TRBD1|few|TRBJ1-4|TRBV23-1
CASSQSGTGARNEKLFF
TGCGCCAGCAGTCAATCGGGGACAGGGGCCAGGAATGAAAAACTGTTTTTT
>TRBD2|many|TRBJ2-7|TRBV28
CASSLTIAGSEQYF
TGTGCCAGCAGCCTTACCATAGCGGGGAGCGAGCAGTACTTC
>.|few|TRBJ1-1|TRBV5-6
CASSLDWGSDTEAFF
TGTGCCAGCAGCTTGGATTGGGGTTCCGACACTGAAGCTTTCTTT
>.|many|TRBJ1-5|TRBV28
CASSLDTQGYQPQHF
TGTGCCAGCAGTTTAGACACACAGGGTTATCAGCCCCAGCATTTT
>TRBD2|many|TRBJ2-7|TRBV7-2
CASSSRTSGSEQYF
TGTGCCAGCAGCTCGCGGACTAGCGGGAGCGAGCAGTACTTC
>TRBD1|many|TRBJ1-2|TRBV7-2
CASNSPGTGGAGYGYTF
TGTGCCAGCAATTCACCCGGGACAGGGGGCGCTGGCTATGGCTACACCTTC
>TRBD1|many|TRBJ1-2|TRBV7-2
CASSPRTGYANYGYTF
TGTGCCAGCAGCCCGAGGACAGGATACGCTAACTATGGCTACACCTTC
>.|many|TRBJ2-2|TRBV12-3/TRBV12-4
CASTSLRGGNTGELFF
TGTGCCAGCACCTCCCTTCGAGGGGGGAACACCGGGGAGCTGTTTTTT
>.|.|TRBJ2-4|TRBV6-2/TRBV6-3
CATQGRTKNIQYF
TGTGCTACCCAGGGCAGGACAAAAAACATTCAGTACTTC
>.|.|TRBJ2-3|TRBV29-1
CSVARDTQYF
TGCAGCGTGGCCCGTGATACGCAGTATTTT
>.|many|TRBJ1-1|TRBV30
CACIRGGTNTEAFF
TGTGCCTGTATTCGGGGGGGGACCAACACTGAAGCTTTCTTT
>TRBD2|many|TRBJ2-1|TRBV6-1
CASSEVFSGSSYNEQFF
TGTGCCAGCAGTGAAGTCTTTAGCGGGAGCTCCTACAATGAGCAGTTCTTC
>.|.|TRBJ2-7|TRBV15
CATSRRNQGGSEQYF
TGTGCCACCAGCAGGAGAAACCAGGGCGGCAGCGAGCAGTACTTC
>.|many|TRBJ2-7|TRBV7-2
CASSPFIYEQYF
TGTGCCAGCAGCCCCTTCATATACGAGCAGTACTTC
>.|many|TRBJ2-3|TRBV7-8
CASSGRTDTQYF
TGTGCCAGCAGCGGGCGGACAGATACGCAGTATTTT
>.|many|TRBJ1-1|TRBV7-9
CASSPGRPLNTEAFF
TGTGCCAGCAGCCCCGGTCGGCCGCTAAACACTGAAGCTTTCTTT
>TRBD1|.|TRBJ1-1|TRBV6-2/TRBV6-3
CASSSPRDRGSEAFF
TGTGCCAGCAGTTCTCCCCGGGACAGGGGCTCTGAAGCTTTCTTT